This T cell receptor beta chain stems from a study of identical twins (TCRdb year 2016). Turning to the overall study: To test whether fetal clonotypes persist, the study used deep sequencing on TCR alpha and beta repertoires from monozygotic twins, unrelated adults of various ages, and cord blood. Replicate twin experiments were performed at different times using different library preparation protocols to rule out contamination. General study outcomes and caveats: A weaker excess of twin sharing was found in beta out-of-frame sequences because the signal-to-noise ratio was lowered by fewer shared sequences. Out-of-frame TCR alpha sharing in monozygotic twins was systematically underestimated by recombination models, whereas sharing between unrelated individuals was in agreement with the recombination models. Invariant T cells such as MAIT and iNKT could partly confound zero-insertion analyses, although diverse VJ usage argued against such confounding for most clonotypes. Conclusions relied on cross-sectional statistical analysis, since the same donors could not be followed over many years. Fewer insertions were carried by abundant cord blood beta clonotypes; a weaker similar trend was observed in young adult naive repertoires, while no such trend was observed in memory repertoires. Compared with coincidental sharing between unrelated individuals, out-of-frame TCR alpha sequences shared between twins showed an excess of sequences with low generation probability.

Every donor was a healthy Caucasian. Three pairs of female monozygotic twins, all aged about 18 to 30 years, were included in the twin cohort. Positive isolation kits from Invitrogen were used to isolate CD4+ and CD8+ T cell populations. Per the germline V gene (reference sequence), LNHNV is the CDR1 and YYDKDF is the CDR2. The CDR3 runs 15 residues from the cysteine to the phenylalanine. Here the CDR3 DNA is all that survives: 45 bases in frame from base 1. Trimming takes 5 bases off V and 4 bases off J; junction bases not matched to a gene: 10. Receptors were amplified or captured by 5' RACE. Sequenced on an Illumina HiSeq 2000. A universal primer binding site was added through template switching, and the final cDNA carried a unique molecular identifier so that TCR cDNA molecules could be counted accurately. First-strand cDNA for TCR alpha and beta chains was synthesized from specific primers in the conserved constant-segment region. Each cDNA library was double barcoded, with a SMART-Mk sample barcode plus Illumina barcodes, to control for contamination. Two successive PCR steps introduced TruSeq adapter sequences along with Illumina sample barcodes. TCR alpha and beta cDNA libraries were sequenced on the Illumina HiSeq platform with custom primers. The study's processing was this. Raw reads were processed with MiGEC to extract unique molecular identifiers, and MiXCR was used to determine CDR3 positions. For each individual, recombination models were inferred using an EM algorithm with the repgenHMM and IGoR tools. The analysis of shared clonotypes was done with the tcR package in R, with sharing normalized by the product of cloneset sizes. To study raw recombination without the effects of thymic and clonal selection, out-of-frame nonproductive sequences were analyzed. TCRdb itself trimmed the public reads at Q25 with fastp, ran MiXCR and retained productive beta chains. Merged by CDR3 protein, the rows form single entries marked with the most common genes and DNA. The V and J calls here are based on TCRdb, not the publication. The sample table holds 250,000 or so distinct CDR3 sequences, of which roughly 8% were seen once. Jointly, the top ten make up approximately 3% of the sample.

Points on this clonotype: What antigen it recognizes has not been identified. The record has no base qualities; no much larger clone is one base away.

The sample also formed part of further work on yellow fever vaccine responses in identical twins. Per the second study: The T cell response to vaccination in identical twins was reported by the authors to appear partly convergent and partly personalized. The study precisely tracked vaccine-responding T cell clones in identical twins.

The rearranged chain carries TRBV15 and TRBJ2-7, and 8 junctional nucleotides match TRBD1. This receptor was identified in a woman between 18 and 29 years old in good health. The sequenced material came from CD8+ T cells sorted from blood. For the CDR3, the sequence is CATSGWAGGIYEQYF. The nucleotides are TGTGCCACCAGCGGTTGGGCAGGGGGCATATACGAGCAGTACTTC.